The following is a T cell receptor beta chain sequence with its context. No antigen is known for it. CDR3 size: 12 residues. Germline V gene lookup returns CDR1 SQVTM and CDR2 ANQGSEA. A 5'RACE template switching approach incorporating UMIs was used to make TCR beta cDNA. TCRdb reworked the 5' RACE reads into one entry per CDR3 protein, no DNA. The repertoire table contains some 150,000 distinct CDR3 sequences. The data stem from a study of T cells expressing NK-cell markers. Study as a whole: It was from sorted CD3+CD56+NKG2C+, CD3+CD56+NKG2C- and CD3+CD56-NKG2C+ T cells that TCR beta repertoires came.

Study results and caveats: Of CD8+ T cells, about 1.0-7.5% belonged to dominant NKG2C+ clonotypes in several donors.

The TCR originated in a woman in her forties or fifties in good health. The rearrangement joins TRBV29-1 to TRBJ2-1. Sequencing used blood T cells: a sorted CD56 or NKG2C T cell subset, CD4+ or CD8+ T cells, or bulk PBMC T cells (not recorded which). This CDR3 is CSVADSYNEQFF.